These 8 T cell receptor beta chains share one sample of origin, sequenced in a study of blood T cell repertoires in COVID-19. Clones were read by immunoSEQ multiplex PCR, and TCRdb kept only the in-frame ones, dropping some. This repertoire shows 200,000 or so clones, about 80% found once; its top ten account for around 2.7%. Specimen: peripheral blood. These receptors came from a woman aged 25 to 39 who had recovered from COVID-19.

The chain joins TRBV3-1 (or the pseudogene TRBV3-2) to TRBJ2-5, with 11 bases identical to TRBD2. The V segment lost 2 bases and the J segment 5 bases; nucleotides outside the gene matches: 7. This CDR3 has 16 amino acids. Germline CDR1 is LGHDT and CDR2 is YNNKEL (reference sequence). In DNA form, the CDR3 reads TGTGCCAGCAGCCAATGGACTAGCGGGCTCCAGGAGACCCAGTACTTC. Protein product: CASSQWTSGLQETQYF.

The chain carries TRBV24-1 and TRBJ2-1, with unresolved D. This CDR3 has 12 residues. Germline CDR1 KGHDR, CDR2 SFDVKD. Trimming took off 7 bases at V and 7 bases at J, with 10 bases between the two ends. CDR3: CATSPPGNEQFF. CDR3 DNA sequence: TGTGCCACCAGCCCCCCCGGGAATGAGCAGTTCTTC.

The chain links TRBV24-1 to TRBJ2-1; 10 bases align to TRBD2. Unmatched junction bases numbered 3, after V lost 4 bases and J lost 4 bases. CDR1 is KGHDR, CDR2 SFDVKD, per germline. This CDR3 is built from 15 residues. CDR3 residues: CATSEALAGYNEQFF. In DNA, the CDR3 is TGTGCCACCAGTGAGGCACTAGCGGGGTACAATGAGCAGTTCTTC.

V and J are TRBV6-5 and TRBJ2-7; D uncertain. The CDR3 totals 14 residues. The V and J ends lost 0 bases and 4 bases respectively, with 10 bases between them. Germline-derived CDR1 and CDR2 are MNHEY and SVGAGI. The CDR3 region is CASSYSDTYYEQYF. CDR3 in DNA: TGTGCCAGCAGTTACTCCGACACCTATTACGAGCAGTACTTC.

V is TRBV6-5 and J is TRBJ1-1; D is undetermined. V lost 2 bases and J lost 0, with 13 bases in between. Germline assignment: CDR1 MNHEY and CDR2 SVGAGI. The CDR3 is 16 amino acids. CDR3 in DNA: TGTGCCAGCAGTTACGGGCAGCTAATCCTGAACACTGAAGCTTTCTTT. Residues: CASSYGQLILNTEAFF.

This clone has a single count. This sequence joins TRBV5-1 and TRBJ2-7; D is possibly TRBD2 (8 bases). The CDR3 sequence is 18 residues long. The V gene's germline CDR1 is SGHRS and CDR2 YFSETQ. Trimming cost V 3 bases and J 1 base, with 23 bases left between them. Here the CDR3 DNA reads TGCGCCAGCAGCTCGGGGGGGCTTTACAGGGGAGGTTCCTACGAGCAGTACTTC. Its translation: CASSSGGLYRGGSYEQYF.

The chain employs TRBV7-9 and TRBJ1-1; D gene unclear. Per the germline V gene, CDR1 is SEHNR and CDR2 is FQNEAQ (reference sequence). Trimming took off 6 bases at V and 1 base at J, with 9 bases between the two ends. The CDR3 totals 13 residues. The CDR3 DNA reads TGTGCCAGCAGGGGTGGGAGGAACACTGAAGCTTTCTTT. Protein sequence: CASRGGRNTEAFF.

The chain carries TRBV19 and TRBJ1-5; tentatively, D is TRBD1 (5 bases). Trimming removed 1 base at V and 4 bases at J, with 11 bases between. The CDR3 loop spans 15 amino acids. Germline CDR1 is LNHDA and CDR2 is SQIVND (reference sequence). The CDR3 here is CASSIGRALNQPQHF. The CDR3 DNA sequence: TGTGCCAGTAGTATAGGCAGGGCTTTAAATCAGCCCCAGCATTTT.